A selection of T cell receptor beta chains follows, all from one sample in a study of shared T cell receptors in the human thymus. The protocol was immunoSEQ multiplex PCR, while the TCRdb copy is restricted to in-frame clones and leaves out a portion. The sample yields 450,000 to 650,000 clones, around 78% seen once. This sample also appeared in a second study, on human thymus T cells.

Sequencing input: thymocytes. These receptors all stem from a boy in the first two years of life with a congenital heart defect. The CDR3 runs from the conserved cysteine through the conserved F or W. A D gene is named only where the DNA matches it firmly. Where a row states a size, it is once, few, many or the class of an expanded clone; other rows omit it.

j_gene,abundance,v_gene,d_gene,CDR3aa,CDR3nt
TRBJ2-1,.,TRBV6-4,TRBD2,CASSLRSGRSNEQFF,TGTGCCAGCTCCCTTAGGAGCGGGAGGTCAAATGAGCAGTTCTTC
TRBJ2-3,few,TRBV10-2,.,CASSAGKPSTDTQYF,TGCGCCAGCAGCGCGGGTAAACCTAGCACAGATACGCAGTATTTT
TRBJ1-1,once,TRBV19,.,CASITGNTEAFF,TGTGCCAGTATTACAGGGAACACTGAAGCTTTCTTT
TRBJ1-2,few,TRBV6-4,TRBD1,CAATGNGYTF,TGCGCGGCGACAGGGAATGGCTACACCTTC
TRBJ2-7,once,TRBV5-4,TRBD2,CASSLGPLSGPYYEQYF,TGTGCCAGCAGCTTGGGGCCGCTTAGCGGGCCTTACTACGAGCAGTACTTC
TRBJ2-7,.,TRBV6-1,.,CASSGVSYEQYF,TGTGCCAGCAGCGGGGTTTCCTACGAGCAGTACTTC
TRBJ2-5,.,TRBV4-2,TRBD2,CASSHRGGLAGWETQYF,TGTGCCAGCAGCCACCGAGGGGGGCTAGCGGGATGGGAGACCCAGTACTTC
TRBJ2-7,.,TRBV9,TRBD2,CASSVGGVIAGPESSYEQYF,TGTGCCAGCAGCGTAGGGGGGGTGATAGCGGGACCAGAAAGCTCCTACGAGCAGTACTTC
TRBJ2-3,.,TRBV5-1,TRBD1,CASSLGTWTGERTDTQYF,TGCGCCAGCAGCTTGGGAACGTGGACAGGGGAGCGCACAGATACGCAGTATTTT
TRBJ2-7,once,TRBV29-1,.,CSAAHGASTSSYEQYF,TGCAGCGCCGCCCATGGGGCAAGTACAAGCTCCTACGAGCAGTACTTC